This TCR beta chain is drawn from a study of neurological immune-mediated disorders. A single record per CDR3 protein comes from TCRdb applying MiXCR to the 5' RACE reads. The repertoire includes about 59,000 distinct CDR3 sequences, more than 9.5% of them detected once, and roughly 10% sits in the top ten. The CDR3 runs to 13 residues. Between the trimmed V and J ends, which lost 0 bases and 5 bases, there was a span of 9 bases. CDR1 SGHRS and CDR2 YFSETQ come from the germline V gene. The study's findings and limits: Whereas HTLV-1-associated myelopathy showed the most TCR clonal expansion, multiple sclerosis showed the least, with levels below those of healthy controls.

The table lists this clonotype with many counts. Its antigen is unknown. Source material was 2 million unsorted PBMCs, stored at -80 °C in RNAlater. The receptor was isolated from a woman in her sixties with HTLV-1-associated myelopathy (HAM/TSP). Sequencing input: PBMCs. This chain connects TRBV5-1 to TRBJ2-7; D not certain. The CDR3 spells CASSLAGFDEQYF. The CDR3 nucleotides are TGCGCCAGCAGCTTGGCCGGGTTCGACGAGCAGTACTTC.